Below, 22 T cell receptor beta chains from the same sample are listed, as sequenced in a study of T cells expressing NK-cell markers. For each CDR3 protein, TCRdb gives one entry from its re-call of the 5' RACE reads, without DNA. Its listing shows fewer than 300,000 distinct CDR3 sequences. The sample comprised blood T cells: a sorted CD56 or NKG2C T cell subset, CD4+ or CD8+ T cells, or bulk PBMC T cells (not recorded which). The source is a woman between 18 and 70 years old in good health.

The chain links TRBV12-3 or TRBV12-4 to TRBJ2-7; the D call from TCRdb, TRBD1, cannot be confirmed without DNA. CDR3 length equals 13 residues. The CDR3 here is CASSFGQVNEQYF.

V and J are TRBV10-3 and TRBJ2-2; TCRdb's D gene call, TRBD1, goes unchecked for lack of DNA. From germline, CDR1 is ENHRY and CDR2 SYGVKD. There are 16 residues in the CDR3. This CDR3 is CAIRPQQGDNTGELFF.

The V call is TRBV18, the J call TRBJ1-2; the TCRdb D gene call, TRBD1, has no DNA to confirm it. Germline V gene data show CDR1 as KGHSH and CDR2 as LQKENI. The CDR3 is made up of 16 amino acids. Here the CDR3 reads CASSAGQPLRDYGYTF.

The gene calls are TRBV12-3 or TRBV12-4 and TRBJ1-5. This CDR3 spans 14 amino acids. The CDR3 region is CASTKGGGNQPQHF.

The V and J genes are TRBV11-1 and TRBJ2-1; TCRdb selects TRBD2, and the lack of DNA leaves this call unchecked. In germline, CDR1 is SGHAT, CDR2 FQDESV (reference sequence). There are 16 residues in the CDR3. CDR3 loop: CASSLVPAGVNNEQFF.

The chain is built from TRBV20-1 and TRBJ2-7; the D gene TCRdb calls, TRBD1, cannot be checked with no DNA. CDR3 size: 13 residues. The germline V gene encodes CDR1 DFQATT and CDR2 SNEGSKA (reference sequence). CDR3 sequence reads: CSPGRESSYEQYF.

The V call is TRBV7-2, the J call TRBJ1-2; TCRdb picks TRBD1, but there is no DNA to check that call. CDR1 and CDR2 from the germline V gene are SGHTA and FQGNSA. The CDR3 totals 15 residues. The CDR3 is CASSSSGTGDFGYTF.

The V call is TRBV29-1, the J call TRBJ2-7; TCRdb's assignment of TRBD2 cannot be checked, as there is no DNA. The CDR3 runs to 16 residues. Germline V lookup: CDR1 SQVTM, CDR2 ANQGSEA. CDR3 amino acids: CSLRTSVGKAVYEQYF.

V gene TRBV5-1 combines with J gene TRBJ1-4; TCRdb's assignment of TRBD1 cannot be checked, as there is no DNA. This CDR3 has 12 amino acids. Germline-derived CDR1 and CDR2 are SGHRS and YFSETQ. The CDR3 protein is CASRRPNEKLFF.

V and J are TRBV6-1 and TRBJ2-5; TCRdb's D call of TRBD2 is untestable without DNA. In germline, CDR1 is MNHNS, CDR2 SASEGT. This CDR3 region has 15 residues. CDR3 protein: CASSRRTSFAETQYF.

This chain uses TRBV6-5 with TRBJ2-2; TCRdb designates TRBD1, a call that cannot be tested without DNA. Germline loops: CDR1 MNHEY, CDR2 SVGAGI. The CDR3 totals 17 residues. This CDR3 is CASSWGTGALNTGELFF.

The chain is built from TRBV4-2 and TRBJ2-2; TCRdb's assignment of TRBD1 cannot be checked, as there is no DNA. Per the germline V gene, CDR1 is LGHNA and CDR2 is YNFKEQ. The CDR3 contains 17 residues. The CDR3 protein is CASSPTAGAVDTGELFF.

This chain joins TRBV28 and TRBJ1-1; TCRdb's D call of TRBD1 is untestable without DNA. This CDR3 has 15 amino acids. Germline V gene sequence: CDR1 MDHEN, CDR2 SYDVKM. This chain's CDR3 is CASSLRQVMNTEAFF. Supplemented by reference TRBV28 and TRBJ1-1, the full variable domain reads DVKVTQSSRYLVKRTGEKVFLECVQDMDHENMFWYRQDPGLGLRLIYFSYDVKMKEKGDIPEGYSVSREKKERFSLILESASTNQTSMYLCASSLRQVMNTEAFFGQGTRLTVV.

V gene TRBV20-1 combines with J gene TRBJ2-7; with no DNA, the TCRdb D assignment of TRBD2 cannot be verified. Germline V gene data show CDR1 as DFQATT and CDR2 as SNEGSKA (reference sequence). This CDR3 spans 15 amino acids. The CDR3 reads CSALASGTSRREGYF.

The rearrangement joins TRBV6-6 to TRBJ1-2; with no DNA, the TCRdb D assignment of TRBD1 cannot be verified. Germline-derived CDR1 and CDR2 are MNHNY and SVGAGI (reference sequence). This CDR3 contains 12 residues. The CDR3 reads CASSYTTGSYTF.

The gene calls are TRBV3-1 and TRBJ2-2; the TCRdb D gene call, TRBD2, has no DNA to confirm it. Germline V gene lookup returns CDR1 LGHDT and CDR2 YNNKEL (reference sequence). The CDR3 contains 15 residues. The CDR3 is CASSRATSNTGELFF.

The chain combines TRBV20-1 with TRBJ2-1; TCRdb designates TRBD2, a call that cannot be tested without DNA. In germline, CDR1 is DFQATT, CDR2 SNEGSKA (reference sequence). The CDR3 has 19 residues. The CDR3: CSARDQTYLAGDTYNEQFF.

V and J are TRBV7-9 and TRBJ1-1; checking the TCRdb D call of TRBD1 is not possible without DNA. The germline V gene has CDR1 SEHNR and CDR2 FQNEAQ (reference sequence). CDR3 length: 17 residues. CDR3 sequence reads: CASSLRMNRVRNTEAFF.

The V gene is TRBV20-1, the J gene TRBJ2-5; TCRdb lists TRBD1, though no DNA is available to test this call. The CDR3 is 18 residues long. The germline V gene has CDR1 DFQATT and CDR2 SNEGSKA (reference sequence). The chain's CDR3 is CSARDSLAGGYYQETRYF.

The chain links TRBV12-3 or TRBV12-4 to TRBJ2-7. The CDR3 totals 15 residues. CDR3 sequence reads: CASSLEMATTYEQYF.

This sequence joins TRBV5-1 and TRBJ2-3; as DNA is missing, the TRBD2 call by TCRdb cannot be tested. In germline, CDR1 is SGHRS, CDR2 YFSETQ. This CDR3 contains 16 residues. CDR3 region: CASSPYRDGPGDTQYF.

This chain links TRBV30 with TRBJ2-5; TCRdb names TRBD2, which stays unverified in the absence of DNA. Germline CDR1 reads GTSNPN; CDR2 reads SVGIG (reference sequence). The CDR3 sequence is 12 residues long. CDR3 in amino acids: CAWSPRFETQYF.